One sample yielded the 3 T cell receptor beta chains listed below, sequenced in a study of T cells in Graves' hyperthyroidism and ophthalmopathy. RNA transcripts served as the template for amplifying TCR beta CDR3 regions. The HTBI primer set drove a first-round RT-PCR of the TCR CDR3. TCRdb re-analysed the multiplex PCR reads in MiXCR, keeping a single row per CDR3 protein. Of 700,000 to 950,000 distinct CDR3 sequences listed, 35% are singletons. The sample consisted of blood. Receptors were obtained from a woman in her 40s with Graves' hyperthyroidism.

The V call is TRBV6-5, the J call TRBJ2-5; D is unresolved. Trimming removed 6 bases at V and 5 bases at J, with 22 bases between. Per germline, CDR1 MNHEY and CDR2 SVGAGI. There are 16 residues in the CDR3. The CDR3, as DNA: TGTGCCAGCAGCGAAGCCAGAGCGAACACCGGGGAGACCCAGTACTTC. As protein: CASSEARANTGETQYF.

This clonotype was seen only a few times. The chain employs TRBV6-1 and TRBJ1-1; possibly TRBD1 for D (5 bases). Looked up from germline, CDR1 is MNHNS and CDR2 is SASEGT. The length of the CDR3 is 14 residues. V lost 5 bases, J lost 12 bases, and 22 bases lay in between. The CDR3 DNA reads as TGTGCCAGCAGTCCTACTCGGGACGGCAGTTTACCTTTCTTT. It translates to CASSPTRDGSLPFF.

The V call is TRBV19, the J call TRBJ2-5; a weak D match, TRBD2 (6 bases). The V gene's germline CDR1 is LNHDA and CDR2 SQIVND (reference sequence). The CDR3 spans 13 residues. The V gene lost 6 bases and the J gene lost 5 bases, with 13 bases spanning the gap. The CDR3 bases are TGTGCCAGTAGATTAGACGGAGGGGAGACCCAGTACTTC. Encoded protein: CASRLDGGETQYF.